These 13 T cell receptor beta chains originate from one sample sequenced in a study of beta chain features in type 1 diabetes. Isolated RNA was reverse transcribed in full, so expressed TCRB transcripts were sequenced. The table came from immunoSEQ multiplex PCR; TCRdb's copy has only in-frame clones and leaves some out. The data contain about 290,000 clones, about 8% of them singletons. The specimen sequenced was central memory CD4+ T cells from blood. Every receptor here comes from a woman between 18 and 29 years old in good health.

This clone has only a few counts. The J gene is TRBJ2-7, the V gene TRBV18; TRBD1 agrees at 9 bases. J lost 1 base, V lost 3 bases, and 13 bases had no gene match. This CDR3 comprises 18 residues. Germline CDR1 is KGHSH and CDR2 is LQKENI. CDR3 region: CASSPASAGQGKSYEQYF. CDR3 DNA: TGTGCCAGCTCACCGGCTTCTGCGGGACAGGGAAAATCCTACGAGCAGTACTTC.

The chain combines TRBV5-1 with TRBJ1-6; D uncertain. The CDR3 covers 15 residues. CDR1 and CDR2 (germline): SGHRS, YFSETQ. With 0 bases removed from V and 9 bases from J, the gap between germline ends came to 13 bases. This CDR3 is CASSLADPMRSPLHF. In nucleotides, the CDR3 is TGCGCCAGCAGCTTGGCCGACCCGATGCGTTCACCCCTCCACTTT.

There are a few counts of this clone. V is TRBV7-2 and J is TRBJ2-3, with D unresolved. The CDR3 spans 13 residues. V lost 5 bases and J 6 bases, leaving 12 bases between the germline ends. Germline lookup yields CDR1 SGHTA and CDR2 FQGNSA. CDR3 DNA sequence: TGTGCCAGCAGCGCCCGTATTGGCGATACGCAGTATTTT. Encoded protein: CASSARIGDTQYF.

The table lists this clone with a few counts. V and J are TRBV28 and TRBJ1-4, with 7 nucleotides matching TRBD1. Germline V lookup: CDR1 MDHEN, CDR2 SYDVKM. The J segment lost 8 bases and the V segment lost 6 bases, leaving 9 bases of the junction unmatched. This CDR3 contains 14 residues. Here the CDR3 DNA reads TGTGCCAGCAGCCCCGGGAGGGGGCGGGAAAAACTGTTTTTT. Translated: CASSPGRGREKLFF.

This clone has only a few counts. Sequence at one end of the junction differs from germline and may be a read error. This rearrangement joins TRBV5-4 to TRBJ2-5, with 7 bases lining up with TRBD1. CDR1 is SGHNT, CDR2 YYREEE, per germline (reference sequence). This CDR3 has 15 residues. The CDR3 spells CASSPRQGAQQTQYF. For the CDR3, the DNA is TGTGCCAGCAGCCCCAGACAGGGAGCCCAACAGACCCAGTACTTC.

This clone showed up just a few times. This chain links TRBV6-6 with TRBJ2-5; 9 bases are shared with TRBD1. Per germline, CDR1 MNHNY and CDR2 SVGAGI (reference sequence). The CDR3 consists of 13 residues. With 6 bases clipped from V and 5 bases from J, the junction kept 4 bases outside the gene matches. The DNA of the CDR3 is TGTGCCAGCAGGCGACAGGGGGTGGAGACCCAGTACTTC. Its protein is CASRRQGVETQYF.

The CDR3 loop reads CASSPETVLGTQYF. As DNA, the CDR3 is TGTGCCAGCTCACCCGAGACAGTCCTTGGGACCCAGTACTTC. V gene TRBV18 combines with J gene TRBJ2-5; D possibly corresponds to TRBD1 (5 bases). The V and J ends lost 3 bases and 7 bases respectively, with 15 bases between them. The CDR3 has 14 amino acids. Germline lookup yields CDR1 KGHSH and CDR2 LQKENI.

This clone has more than one count but fewer than ten. V gene TRBV6-1 combines with J gene TRBJ1-3; D ambiguous. The CDR3 loop spans 16 amino acids. Germline assignment: CDR1 MNHNS and CDR2 SASEGT. Trimming removed 0 bases from V and 1 base from J, with 10 bases in between. The CDR3 DNA reads TGTGCCAGCAGTGAAGCGCTGGTGACTTCTGGAAACACCATATATTTT. It specifies CASSEALVTSGNTIYF.

The J gene is TRBJ1-1, the V gene TRBV5-1; TRBD1 agrees at 10 bases. V shed 3 bases and J 6 bases; nucleotides not matched to a gene: 2. The length of the CDR3 is 13 residues. Germline CDR1 SGHRS, CDR2 YFSETQ. CDR3 nucleotide sequence: TGCGCCAGCAGCTCCGGACAGGGGGCTGAAGCTTTCTTT. This sequence encodes CASSSGQGAEAFF.

The chain couples TRBV29-1 to TRBJ2-5, with a tentative D call TRBD2 (5 bases). The CDR3 consists of 12 residues. From germline, CDR1 is SQVTM and CDR2 ANQGSEA. V shed 8 bases and J shed 5 bases, with 15 bases lying between them. The CDR3 reads CSPRAPGETQYF. CDR3 bases: TGCAGCCCCAGAGCCCCGGGGGAGACCCAGTACTTC.

Written as DNA, the CDR3 is TGTGCCACCAGCATGGAGGGGCTGTGGGATGAAAAACTGTTTTTT. This translates into CATSMEGLWDEKLFF. The rearrangement links TRBV15 to TRBJ1-4; D perhaps matches TRBD1 (5 bases). The germline gives CDR1 LNHNV, CDR2 YYDKDF (reference sequence). The CDR3 is 15 residues long. The germline V and J ends were trimmed by 4 bases and 6 bases, with 15 bases remaining between them.

V gene TRBV7-9 combines with J gene TRBJ1-2; D possibly corresponds to TRBD1 (5 bases). This CDR3 has 13 residues. From germline, CDR1 is SEHNR and CDR2 FQNEAQ (reference sequence). The V gene lost 5 bases and the J gene lost 6 bases, with 13 bases spanning the gap. As DNA, the CDR3 is TGTGCCAGCAGCCACACGACAGCGAATGGCTACACCTTC. Encoded protein: CASSHTTANGYTF. Full variable domain (outside the CDR3, taken from reference TRBV7-9 and TRBJ1-2): DTGVSQNPRHKITKRGQNVTFRCDPISEHNRLYWYRQTLGQGPEFLTYFQNEAQLEKSRLLSDRFSAERPKGSFSTLEIQRTEQGDSAMYLCASSHTTANGYTFGSGTRLTVV.

The table lists this clone with many counts. The chain carries TRBV2 and TRBJ1-6; unclear D gene. Germline V gene sequence: CDR1 SNHLY, CDR2 FYNNEI. This CDR3 contains 15 residues. V was pared by 1 base and J by 9 bases, with 13 bases between. CDR3 amino acids: CASSEEAQRGSPLHF. The CDR3 DNA sequence: TGTGCCAGCAGTGAAGAGGCCCAACGGGGTTCACCCCTCCACTTT.